This record looks at one T cell receptor (beta chain) sequence and its context. The data originate from a study of blood T cell repertoires in COVID-19. Study-wide background: From T cells, B-cell-depleted T cells, or PBMCs came the material, which was cDNA or gDNA.

The study recruited people aged about 18 to 90 years across under 25 US areas. Grouping used clinical history reported by participants in a survey and questionnaire. This CDR3 spans 17 amino acids. V dropped 4 bases and J dropped 1 base, with 17 bases sitting between them. Germline CDR1 is SGHTS and CDR2 is YDEGEE. Methods used by the authors: Amplification of reference gene primers was used by the study to estimate nucleated cell counts. TCRdb's copy holds only in-frame clones and misses some; the assay was immunoSEQ multiplex PCR. For V, J and clone size, that table is used; D and trimming come from the DNA. The sample carries some 250,000 clones, around 86% recorded once.

What was sequenced was PBMCs or T cells enriched from blood (not recorded which). The J gene is TRBJ2-2, the V gene TRBV5-8; possible D gene TRBD1, 6 bases. The TCR originated in a woman aged 40 to 50 with acute COVID-19. Here the CDR3 reads CASSRISGTLNTGELFF. DNA of the CDR3: TGTGCCAGCAGCAGAATCTCCGGGACATTGAACACCGGGGAGCTGTTTTTT.